This T cell receptor beta chain was identified in a study of OX40 agonist ivuxolimab in advanced cancers. Overall study: The group had a mean age of around 60 years, ranged from roughly 23 to 79, and was roughly 83% male.

At baseline, cycle 4 day 1, and cycle 7 day 1, blood was sampled. Sequencing was performed with immunoSEQ multiplex PCR; in TCRdb, only in-frame clones are kept and a portion is missing. This sample has tens of thousands of clones, with 88% found just once. Study-level findings and limits: On average, CD8+ T cells showed a greater number of expanded clones than CD4+. Clonal expansion was seen in CD4+ and CD8+ blood T cells by week 6 at 0.1 to 3.0 mg/kg.

Comments on this clone: No antigen is known for it.

Trimming shortened V by 0 bases and J by 3 bases, and 6 bases separated the two germline ends. CDR3 length: 12 residues. Germline loops: CDR1 GTSNPN, CDR2 SVGIG (reference sequence). The starting material was CD4+ or CD8+ T cells sorted from blood, obtained in a trial of the OX40 agonist ivuxolimab. V usage is TRBV30 and J usage is TRBJ2-7, with a tentative D call TRBD2 (5 bases). The clonotype was recovered from an adult with an advanced solid tumor such as melanoma, head and neck, liver or kidney cancer. CDR3 bases: TGTGCCTGGAGTGTGGACTTCTACGAGCAGTACTTC. Amino acid sequence: CAWSVDFYEQYF.